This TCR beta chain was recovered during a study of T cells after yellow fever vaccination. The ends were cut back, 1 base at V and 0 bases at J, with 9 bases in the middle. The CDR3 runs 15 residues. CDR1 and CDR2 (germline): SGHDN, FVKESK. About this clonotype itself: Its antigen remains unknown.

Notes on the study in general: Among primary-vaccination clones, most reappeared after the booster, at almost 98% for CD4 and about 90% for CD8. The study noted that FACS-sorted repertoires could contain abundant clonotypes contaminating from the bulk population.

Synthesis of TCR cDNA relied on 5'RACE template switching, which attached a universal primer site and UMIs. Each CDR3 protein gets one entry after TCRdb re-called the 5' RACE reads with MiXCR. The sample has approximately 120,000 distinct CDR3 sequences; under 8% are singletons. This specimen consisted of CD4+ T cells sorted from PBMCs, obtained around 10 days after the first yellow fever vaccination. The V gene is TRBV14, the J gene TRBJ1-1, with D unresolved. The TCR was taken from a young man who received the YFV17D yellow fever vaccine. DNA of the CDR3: TGTGCCAGCAGCCAAGTTCCGTCCATGAACACTGAAGCTTTCTTT. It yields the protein CASSQVPSMNTEAFF.